The rows below give T cell receptor beta chains drawn from one sample of a study of identical twins. TCRdb reprocessed the 5' RACE reads with MiXCR, giving one entry per CDR3 protein. The sample lists hundreds of thousands of distinct CDR3 sequences; over 20% were seen once. These data are also associated with another study on T cells expressing NK-cell markers.

Sequencing was done on a sample of PBMCs. The origin of the receptors is a woman younger than 35 in good health. CDR3s include the opening cysteine and the closing phenylalanine or tryptophan. The order of the fields is V gene, J gene, D gene, clone size, CDR3 DNA, CDR3 protein. The D gene is left open where the match is weak. Part of the rows lack a size; the others show once, few, many or a class for expanded clones.

v_call: TRBV20-1; j_call: TRBJ2-3; d_call: TRBD2; clone_size: many; cdr3_nt: TGCAGTGCTTCTCCGGCTAGCGGGGGCCGGAGCACAGATACGCAGTATTTT; cdr3_aa: CSASPASGGRSTDTQYF
v_call: TRBV29-1; j_call: TRBJ2-7; d_call: TRBD2; clone_size: NA; cdr3_nt: TGCAGCGCCAATGTAGCGGGAGTCGAGCAGTACTTC; cdr3_aa: CSANVAGVEQYF
v_call: TRBV20-1; j_call: TRBJ2-1; d_call: NA; clone_size: few; cdr3_nt: TGCAGTGCTAGCGGTGCTGAAACCTACAATGAGCAGTTCTTC; cdr3_aa: CSASGAETYNEQFF
v_call: TRBV12-3/TRBV12-4; j_call: TRBJ1-1; d_call: NA; clone_size: NA; cdr3_nt: TGTGCCAGCAGGACTACAGCTGCTAACACTGAAGCTTTCTTT; cdr3_aa: CASRTTAANTEAFF
v_call: TRBV7-2; j_call: TRBJ2-7; d_call: NA; clone_size: many; cdr3_nt: TGTGCCAGCAGCTCCAAGGGTGGATACGAGCAGTACTTC; cdr3_aa: CASSSKGGYEQYF
v_call: TRBV6-1; j_call: TRBJ2-5; d_call: NA; clone_size: NA; cdr3_nt: TGTGCCAGCACCGGACAGAAACAAGAGACCCAGTACTTC; cdr3_aa: CASTGQKQETQYF
v_call: TRBV19; j_call: TRBJ2-3; d_call: TRBD1; clone_size: NA; cdr3_nt: TGTGCCAGTAGTCTACACAGGGGGGCAGATACGCAGTATTTT; cdr3_aa: CASSLHRGADTQYF
v_call: TRBV5-1; j_call: TRBJ1-2; d_call: NA; clone_size: few; cdr3_nt: TGCGCCAGCAGCTTGCAAGGGAAGCGTGGCTACACCTTC; cdr3_aa: CASSLQGKRGYTF
v_call: TRBV20-1; j_call: TRBJ1-4; d_call: NA; clone_size: few; cdr3_nt: TGCAGCGGACTTACTAATGAAAAACTGTTTTTT; cdr3_aa: CSGLTNEKLFF
v_call: TRBV4-3; j_call: TRBJ2-3; d_call: TRBD2; clone_size: NA; cdr3_nt: TGCGCCAGCAGCCCAAGTCGAGGACTAGCGGGACCCACAGATACGCAGTATTTT; cdr3_aa: CASSPSRGLAGPTDTQYF
v_call: TRBV5-6; j_call: TRBJ2-1; d_call: TRBD2; clone_size: many; cdr3_nt: TGTGCCAGCAGCTCGGGACTAGCGGATTACAATGAGCAGTTCTTC; cdr3_aa: CASSSGLADYNEQFF
v_call: TRBV5-5; j_call: TRBJ2-7; d_call: NA; clone_size: NA; cdr3_nt: TGTGCCAGCAGCCGCCGGGTCCGGGGGTTCGAGCAGTACTTC; cdr3_aa: CASSRRVRGFEQYF
v_call: TRBV20-1; j_call: TRBJ2-4; d_call: TRBD1; clone_size: few; cdr3_nt: TGCAGTGCGACGGGACAGGGCATGATCAACATTCAGTACTTC; cdr3_aa: CSATGQGMINIQYF
v_call: TRBV5-4; j_call: TRBJ2-3; d_call: NA; clone_size: many; cdr3_nt: TGTGCCAGCAGCTCCAGCCCCACAGATACGCAGTATTTT; cdr3_aa: CASSSSPTDTQYF
v_call: TRBV5-1; j_call: TRBJ2-7; d_call: TRBD1; clone_size: NA; cdr3_nt: TGCGCCAGCAGCCAGACAGGGGATTCTACGGAGCAGTACTTC; cdr3_aa: CASSQTGDSTEQYF
v_call: TRBV6-1; j_call: TRBJ1-6; d_call: NA; clone_size: NA; cdr3_nt: TGTGCCAGCAGTGCCAGGCCCGCCGGGGATTCACCCCTCCACTTT; cdr3_aa: CASSARPAGDSPLHF
v_call: TRBV21-1; j_call: TRBJ1-1; d_call: NA; clone_size: once; cdr3_nt: TGTGCCAGCAGTGGACAGGGGGATGATGAAGCTTTCTTT; cdr3_aa: CASSGQGDDEAFF
v_call: TRBV10-3; j_call: TRBJ2-7; d_call: NA; clone_size: NA; cdr3_nt: TGTGCCATCAGTTCCACGGACGAGCAGTACTTC; cdr3_aa: CAISSTDEQYF
v_call: TRBV9; j_call: TRBJ2-1; d_call: TRBD1; clone_size: NA; cdr3_nt: TGTGCCAGCAGTACAGGGGATCGAACCTACAATGAGCAGTTCTTC; cdr3_aa: CASSTGDRTYNEQFF
v_call: TRBV5-1; j_call: TRBJ1-1; d_call: TRBD1; clone_size: NA; cdr3_nt: TGCGCCAGCACACCTCAGGGGGCGGTACGGACTGAAGCTTTCTTT; cdr3_aa: CASTPQGAVRTEAFF
v_call: TRBV18; j_call: TRBJ2-5; d_call: NA; clone_size: NA; cdr3_nt: TGTGCCAGCTCACCCCGGTGGGGTCAGGAAGGGACCCAGTACTTC; cdr3_aa: CASSPRWGQEGTQYF
v_call: TRBV12-3/TRBV12-4; j_call: TRBJ2-1; d_call: TRBD2; clone_size: few; cdr3_nt: TGTGCCAGCAGTTTGGGGACTAGCGGGGCCGCTTCCTACAATGAGCAGTTCTTC; cdr3_aa: CASSLGTSGAASYNEQFF
v_call: TRBV5-1; j_call: TRBJ1-1; d_call: NA; clone_size: NA; cdr3_nt: TGCGCCAGCAGCCCCGACAGGACCTATGGAGCTTTCTTT; cdr3_aa: CASSPDRTYGAFF
v_call: TRBV29-1; j_call: TRBJ2-1; d_call: TRBD1; clone_size: many; cdr3_nt: TGCAGCGTGGTGACAGGGCATGAGCAGTTCTTC; cdr3_aa: CSVVTGHEQFF
v_call: TRBV12-2; j_call: TRBJ1-2; d_call: NA; clone_size: once; cdr3_nt: TGTGCAAGTCGCTTAGCGAGCGACAGGGCGGGTGGCTACACCTTC; cdr3_aa: CASRLASDRAGGYTF
v_call: TRBV5-1; j_call: TRBJ2-1; d_call: NA; clone_size: NA; cdr3_nt: TGCGCCAGCAGCTTGTCTGCTACTTACAATGAGCAGTTCTTC; cdr3_aa: CASSLSATYNEQFF
v_call: TRBV7-9; j_call: TRBJ2-1; d_call: NA; clone_size: NA; cdr3_nt: TGTGCCAGCAGCCCTTGGAGGAGCTCCTACAATGAGCAGTTCTTC; cdr3_aa: CASSPWRSSYNEQFF
v_call: TRBV12-3/TRBV12-4; j_call: TRBJ1-5; d_call: NA; clone_size: many; cdr3_nt: TGTGCCAGCAGTCGTCAGGGGTCGGGCAATCAGCCCCAGCATTTT; cdr3_aa: CASSRQGSGNQPQHF
v_call: TRBV6-2/TRBV6-3; j_call: TRBJ2-1; d_call: TRBD2; clone_size: NA; cdr3_nt: TGTGCCAGCAGTTACCGGCCGGGACTAGCGGGAGGGAGGTCCTACAATGAGCAGTTCTTC; cdr3_aa: CASSYRPGLAGGRSYNEQFF
v_call: TRBV20-1; j_call: TRBJ2-1; d_call: TRBD1; clone_size: NA; cdr3_nt: TGCAGTGCTAGAGATGGTTGGGGACAGGGGGTTTGGAATGAGCAGTTCTTC; cdr3_aa: CSARDGWGQGVWNEQFF
v_call: TRBV6-2/TRBV6-3; j_call: TRBJ2-7; d_call: TRBD1; clone_size: NA; cdr3_nt: TGTGCCAGCAGCCATGCCAGATTCCGGGACAGGGGCAGAAACGAGCAGTACTTC; cdr3_aa: CASSHARFRDRGRNEQYF
v_call: TRBV7-2; j_call: TRBJ2-1; d_call: TRBD2; clone_size: NA; cdr3_nt: TGTGCCAGCAGCCCCGGGACTAGAACTGAGCAGTTCTTC; cdr3_aa: CASSPGTRTEQFF
v_call: TRBV20-1; j_call: TRBJ2-7; d_call: NA; clone_size: NA; cdr3_nt: TGCAGTGCTAGTCCCGGACAGACTATATACGAGCAGTACTTC; cdr3_aa: CSASPGQTIYEQYF
v_call: TRBV7-8; j_call: TRBJ2-3; d_call: NA; clone_size: NA; cdr3_nt: TGTGCCAGCAGCTTAAGTAGGACCGTAGTATCAGATACGCAGTATTTT; cdr3_aa: CASSLSRTVVSDTQYF
v_call: TRBV6-2/TRBV6-3; j_call: TRBJ2-7; d_call: TRBD1; clone_size: once; cdr3_nt: TGTGCCAGCAGTTACACGGGGAAGCAGGGGGACTCCTACGAGCAGTACTTC; cdr3_aa: CASSYTGKQGDSYEQYF
v_call: TRBV20-1; j_call: TRBJ1-2; d_call: TRBD1; clone_size: many; cdr3_nt: TGCAGTGCTAGTTTAGAAGGGACAGGCTATGGCTACACCTTC; cdr3_aa: CSASLEGTGYGYTF
v_call: TRBV24-1; j_call: TRBJ2-7; d_call: TRBD2; clone_size: NA; cdr3_nt: TGTGCCACCAGTGACCCGTTAGCGGGACCCCTCTACGAGCAGTACTTC; cdr3_aa: CATSDPLAGPLYEQYF
v_call: TRBV25-1; j_call: TRBJ2-1; d_call: NA; clone_size: NA; cdr3_nt: TGTGCCAGCAGTGAAGGCGACTTGAGCTCCTACAATGAGCAGTTCTTC; cdr3_aa: CASSEGDLSSYNEQFF
v_call: TRBV4-3; j_call: TRBJ1-1; d_call: TRBD1; clone_size: NA; cdr3_nt: TGCGCCAGCAGCCCTAGTAGGGGGCCGGGCACTGAAGCTTTCTTT; cdr3_aa: CASSPSRGPGTEAFF
v_call: TRBV20-1; j_call: TRBJ1-5; d_call: TRBD1; clone_size: many; cdr3_nt: TGCAGTGCCTCAGGGGGAGATCAGCCCCAGCATTTT; cdr3_aa: CSASGGDQPQHF
v_call: TRBV5-6; j_call: TRBJ2-3; d_call: TRBD1; clone_size: NA; cdr3_nt: TGTGCCAGCAGCCGAGACCGACAGGGGAGATTTACAGATACGCAGTATTTT; cdr3_aa: CASSRDRQGRFTDTQYF
v_call: TRBV6-5; j_call: TRBJ1-1; d_call: NA; clone_size: many; cdr3_nt: TGTGCCAGCAGTTCGCGTGGGGCGAACACTGAAGCTTTCTTT; cdr3_aa: CASSSRGANTEAFF
v_call: TRBV20-1; j_call: TRBJ2-5; d_call: NA; clone_size: once; cdr3_nt: TGCAGTGCTCCTCACACCCAAAGAGGAGAGACCCAGTACTTC; cdr3_aa: CSAPHTQRGETQYF
v_call: TRBV5-5; j_call: TRBJ1-1; d_call: NA; clone_size: few; cdr3_nt: TGTGCCAGCAGAATATGGGGCCTGAAGTCCGAAGCTTTCTTT; cdr3_aa: CASRIWGLKSEAFF
v_call: TRBV6-1; j_call: TRBJ2-1; d_call: NA; clone_size: few; cdr3_nt: TGTGCCAGCAGCCTACAGCGCAATGAGCAGTTCTTC; cdr3_aa: CASSLQRNEQFF
v_call: TRBV29-1; j_call: TRBJ2-1; d_call: NA; clone_size: many; cdr3_nt: TGCAGCGTTGAGTCCAATGAGCAGTTCTTC; cdr3_aa: CSVESNEQFF
v_call: TRBV18; j_call: TRBJ1-1; d_call: NA; clone_size: NA; cdr3_nt: TGTGCCAGTGGACAAGAAGACACTGAAGCTTTCTTT; cdr3_aa: CASGQEDTEAFF
v_call: TRBV7-9; j_call: TRBJ2-1; d_call: NA; clone_size: NA; cdr3_nt: TGTGCCAGCACCCCTACCGGAGGGAGGTTCTCCTACAATGAGCAGTTCTTC; cdr3_aa: CASTPTGGRFSYNEQFF
v_call: TRBV18; j_call: TRBJ2-2; d_call: NA; clone_size: NA; cdr3_nt: TGTGCCAGCTCACCACCAACAGCCACCGGGGAGCTGTTTTTT; cdr3_aa: CASSPPTATGELFF
v_call: TRBV12-3/TRBV12-4; j_call: TRBJ2-5; d_call: TRBD2; clone_size: many; cdr3_nt: TGTGCCAGCAGTTTAGGTAGCGGGAACCAAGAGACCCAGTACTTC; cdr3_aa: CASSLGSGNQETQYF
v_call: TRBV12-3/TRBV12-4; j_call: TRBJ1-1; d_call: NA; clone_size: few; cdr3_nt: TGTGCCAGCAGACAAGGACCCCTAGTTGAAGCTTTCTTT; cdr3_aa: CASRQGPLVEAFF
v_call: TRBV12-3/TRBV12-4; j_call: TRBJ2-3; d_call: TRBD2; clone_size: NA; cdr3_nt: TGTGCCAGCAGTAGCGGGAGTGGCTCAGATACGCAGTATTTT; cdr3_aa: CASSSGSGSDTQYF